Below, one T cell receptor beta chain is given with its context. A much larger clone lies one base from this, so it may be a read error. Given the absence of the conserved phenylalanine or tryptophan at the CDR3 end, a read error is likely. This record belongs to a study of T cell repertoires in aging, cancer and after chemotherapy. Amplification of TCR beta used genomic DNA extracted from peripheral blood. CDR3 length: 15 residues. Germline V gene lookup returns CDR1 LNHDA and CDR2 SQIVND (reference sequence). The germline V and J ends were trimmed by 3 bases and 4 bases, with 15 bases remaining between them. Multiplex touch-down PCR with TRB-A/B primers amplified rearranged V-D-J TRB sequences. From the multiplex PCR reads, TCRdb called clonotypes with MiXCR, one entry per CDR3 protein. This repertoire shows under 4,000 distinct CDR3 sequences, under 25% found once; its top ten account for approximately 19%.

This sequence originates from a human donor with a blood cancer. The sequencing input was blood. The rearrangement uses TRBV19 and TRBJ1-2; D ambiguous. The CDR3 nucleotides read TGTGCCAGTAGTATTTCACCCGGAGAGCTCTATGGCTACACCTTG. The encoded protein is CASSISPGELYGYTL.